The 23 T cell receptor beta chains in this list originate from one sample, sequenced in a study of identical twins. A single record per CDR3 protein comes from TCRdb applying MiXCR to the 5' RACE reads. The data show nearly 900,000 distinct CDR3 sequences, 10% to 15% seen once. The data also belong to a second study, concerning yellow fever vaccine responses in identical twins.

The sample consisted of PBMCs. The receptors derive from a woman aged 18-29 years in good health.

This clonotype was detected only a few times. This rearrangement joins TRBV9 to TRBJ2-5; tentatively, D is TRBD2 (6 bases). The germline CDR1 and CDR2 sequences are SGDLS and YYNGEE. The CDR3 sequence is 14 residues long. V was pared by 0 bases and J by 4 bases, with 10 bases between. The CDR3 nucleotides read TGTGCCAGCAGCGTAGATTTGGGAGGAGAGACCCAGTACTTC. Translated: CASSVDLGGETQYF.

The chain's CDR3 is CASSLEGPRTAYEQYF. CDR3 DNA sequence: TGTGCCAGCAGCTTAGAGGGCCCCCGGACAGCCTACGAGCAGTACTTC. The gene calls are TRBV11-2 and TRBJ2-7, with D possibly matching TRBD1 (6 bases). The V gene's germline CDR1 is SGHAT and CDR2 FQNNGV. This CDR3 comprises 16 residues. V lost 0 bases to trimming and J lost 2 bases, with 14 bases between them.

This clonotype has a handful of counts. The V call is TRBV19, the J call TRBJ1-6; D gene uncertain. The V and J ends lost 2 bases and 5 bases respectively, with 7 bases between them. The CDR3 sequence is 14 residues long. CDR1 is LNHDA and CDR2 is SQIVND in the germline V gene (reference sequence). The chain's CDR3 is CASSISRNNSPLHF. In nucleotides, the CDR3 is TGTGCCAGTAGTATATCCAGGAATAATTCACCCCTCCACTTT.

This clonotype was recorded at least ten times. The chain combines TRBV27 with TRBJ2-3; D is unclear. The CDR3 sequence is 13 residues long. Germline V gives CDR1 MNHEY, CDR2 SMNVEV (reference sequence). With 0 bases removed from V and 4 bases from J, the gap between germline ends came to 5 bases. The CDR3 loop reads CASSLSDADTQYF. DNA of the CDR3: TGTGCCAGCAGTTTATCGGATGCAGATACGCAGTATTTT.

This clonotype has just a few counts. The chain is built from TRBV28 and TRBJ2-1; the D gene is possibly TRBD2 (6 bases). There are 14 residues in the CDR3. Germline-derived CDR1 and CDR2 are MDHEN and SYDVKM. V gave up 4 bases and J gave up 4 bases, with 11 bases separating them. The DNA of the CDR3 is TGTGCCAGCAGTTCTAGCGCGGGATACAATGAGCAGTTCTTC. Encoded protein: CASSSSAGYNEQFF.

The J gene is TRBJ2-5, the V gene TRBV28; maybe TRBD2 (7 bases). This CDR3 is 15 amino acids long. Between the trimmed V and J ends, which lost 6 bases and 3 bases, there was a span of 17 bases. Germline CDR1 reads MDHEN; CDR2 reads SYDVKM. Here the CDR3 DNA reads TGTGCCAGCAGCCGAGAGGGGGGGCGGGAAGAGACCCAGTACTTC. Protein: CASSREGGREETQYF.

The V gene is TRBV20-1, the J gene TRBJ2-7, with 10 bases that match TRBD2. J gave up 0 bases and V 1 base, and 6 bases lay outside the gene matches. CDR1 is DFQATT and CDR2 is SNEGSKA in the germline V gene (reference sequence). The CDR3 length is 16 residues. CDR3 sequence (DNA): TGCAGTGCTAGAGCTTTAGCGGGAGGAAGCTCCTACGAGCAGTACTTC. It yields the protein CSARALAGGSSYEQYF.

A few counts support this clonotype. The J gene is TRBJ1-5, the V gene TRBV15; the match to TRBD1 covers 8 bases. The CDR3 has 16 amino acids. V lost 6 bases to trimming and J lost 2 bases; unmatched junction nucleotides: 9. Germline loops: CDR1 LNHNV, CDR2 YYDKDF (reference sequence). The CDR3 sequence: CATRDRDPRGNQPQHF. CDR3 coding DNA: TGTGCCACCAGGGACAGGGACCCCAGAGGCAATCAGCCCCAGCATTTT.

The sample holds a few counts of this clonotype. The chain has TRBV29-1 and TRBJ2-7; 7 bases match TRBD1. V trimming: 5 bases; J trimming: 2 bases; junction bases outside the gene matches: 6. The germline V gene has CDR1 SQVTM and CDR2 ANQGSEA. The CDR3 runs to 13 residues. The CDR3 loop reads CSVRGHLAYEQYF. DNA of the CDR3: TGCAGCGTTAGGGGGCACCTAGCCTACGAGCAGTACTTC.

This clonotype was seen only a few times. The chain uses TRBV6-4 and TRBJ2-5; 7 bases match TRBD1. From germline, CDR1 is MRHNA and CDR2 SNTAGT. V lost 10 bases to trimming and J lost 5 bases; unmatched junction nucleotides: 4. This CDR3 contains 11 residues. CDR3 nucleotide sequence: TGTGCCAAAAAAGGGGGCGAGACCCAGTACTTC. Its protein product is CAKKGGETQYF.

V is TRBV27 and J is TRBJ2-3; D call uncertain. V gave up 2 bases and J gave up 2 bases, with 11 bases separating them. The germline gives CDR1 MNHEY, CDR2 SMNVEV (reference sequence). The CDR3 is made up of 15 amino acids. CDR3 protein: CASSLVGRYTDTQYF. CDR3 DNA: TGTGCCAGCAGTTTAGTGGGCAGATACACAGATACGCAGTATTTT.

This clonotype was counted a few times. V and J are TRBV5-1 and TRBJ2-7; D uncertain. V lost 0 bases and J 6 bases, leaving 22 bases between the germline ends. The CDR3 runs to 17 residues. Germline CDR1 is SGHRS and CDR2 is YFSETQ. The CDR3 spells CASSLGMGMDGSGEQYF. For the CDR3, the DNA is TGCGCCAGCAGCTTGGGGATGGGAATGGACGGCTCGGGCGAGCAGTACTTC.

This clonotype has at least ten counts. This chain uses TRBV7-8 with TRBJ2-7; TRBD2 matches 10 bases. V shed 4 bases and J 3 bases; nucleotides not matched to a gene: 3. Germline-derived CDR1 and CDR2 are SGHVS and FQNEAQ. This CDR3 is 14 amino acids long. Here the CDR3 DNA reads TGTGCCAGCAGCTCGGCTAGCGGGAGCTACGAGCAGTACTTC. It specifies CASSSASGSYEQYF.

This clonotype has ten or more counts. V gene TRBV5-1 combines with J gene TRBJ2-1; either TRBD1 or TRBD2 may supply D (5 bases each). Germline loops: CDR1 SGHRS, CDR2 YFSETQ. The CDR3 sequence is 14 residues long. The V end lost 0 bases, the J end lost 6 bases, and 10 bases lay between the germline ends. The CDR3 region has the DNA TGCGCCAGCAGCTTGGATGGGGGATTCAATGAGCAGTTCTTC. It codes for CASSLDGGFNEQFF. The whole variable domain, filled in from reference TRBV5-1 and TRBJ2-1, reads KAGVTQTPRYLIKTRGQQVTLSCSPISGHRSVSWYQQTPGQGLQFLFEYFSETQRNKGNFPGRFSGRQFSNSRSEMNVSTLELGDSALYLCASSLDGGFNEQFFGPGTRLTVL.

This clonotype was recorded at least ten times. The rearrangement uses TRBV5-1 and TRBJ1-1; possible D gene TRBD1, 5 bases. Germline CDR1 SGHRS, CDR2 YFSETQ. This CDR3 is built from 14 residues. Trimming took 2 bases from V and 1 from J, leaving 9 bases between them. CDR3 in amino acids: CASSFNDRNTEAFF. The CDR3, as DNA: TGCGCCAGCAGCTTTAACGACAGGAACACTGAAGCTTTCTTT. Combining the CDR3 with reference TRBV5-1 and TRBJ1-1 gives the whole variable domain KAGVTQTPRYLIKTRGQQVTLSCSPISGHRSVSWYQQTPGQGLQFLFEYFSETQRNKGNFPGRFSGRQFSNSRSEMNVSTLELGDSALYLCASSFNDRNTEAFFGQGTRLTVV.

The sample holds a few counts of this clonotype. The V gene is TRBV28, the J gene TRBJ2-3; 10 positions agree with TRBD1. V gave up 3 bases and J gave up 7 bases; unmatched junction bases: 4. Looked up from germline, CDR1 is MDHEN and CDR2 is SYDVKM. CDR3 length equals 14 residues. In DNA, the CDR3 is TGTGCCAGCAGTTTGACAGGGGGCATGAATACGCAGTATTTT. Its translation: CASSLTGGMNTQYF.

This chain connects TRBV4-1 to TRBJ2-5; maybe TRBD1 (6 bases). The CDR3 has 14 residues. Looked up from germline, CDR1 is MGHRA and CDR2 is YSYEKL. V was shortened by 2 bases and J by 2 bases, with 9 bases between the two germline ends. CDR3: CASSQRTEQETQYF. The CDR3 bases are TGCGCCAGCAGCCAAAGGACAGAACAAGAGACCCAGTACTTC.

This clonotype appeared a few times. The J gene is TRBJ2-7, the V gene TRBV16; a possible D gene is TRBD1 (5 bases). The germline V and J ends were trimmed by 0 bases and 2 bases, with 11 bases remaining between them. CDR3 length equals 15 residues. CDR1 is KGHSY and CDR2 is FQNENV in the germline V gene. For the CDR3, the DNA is TGTGCCAGCAGCCAATCGCAGGGTAGGGCCTACGAGCAGTACTTC. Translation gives CASSQSQGRAYEQYF.

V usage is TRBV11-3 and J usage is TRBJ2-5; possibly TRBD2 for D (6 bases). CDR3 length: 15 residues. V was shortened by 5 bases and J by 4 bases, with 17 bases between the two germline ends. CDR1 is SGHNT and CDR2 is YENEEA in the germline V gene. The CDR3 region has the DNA TGTGCCAGCAGCGACGGGACTCTAGAAGGAGAGACCCAGTACTTC. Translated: CASSDGTLEGETQYF.

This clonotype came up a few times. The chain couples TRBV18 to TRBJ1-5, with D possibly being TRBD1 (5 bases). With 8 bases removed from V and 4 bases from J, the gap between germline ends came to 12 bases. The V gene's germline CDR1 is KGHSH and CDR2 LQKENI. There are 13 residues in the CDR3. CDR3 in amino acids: CASREGRNQPQHF. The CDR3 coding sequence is TGTGCCAGCCGCGAGGGGAGAAATCAGCCCCAGCATTTT.

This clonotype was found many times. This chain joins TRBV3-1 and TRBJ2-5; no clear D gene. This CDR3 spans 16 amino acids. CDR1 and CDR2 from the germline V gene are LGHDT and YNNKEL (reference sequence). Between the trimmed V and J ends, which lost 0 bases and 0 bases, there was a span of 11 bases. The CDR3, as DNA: TGTGCCAGCAGCCAAGATATGTCTACCTACCAAGAGACCCAGTACTTC. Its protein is CASSQDMSTYQETQYF.

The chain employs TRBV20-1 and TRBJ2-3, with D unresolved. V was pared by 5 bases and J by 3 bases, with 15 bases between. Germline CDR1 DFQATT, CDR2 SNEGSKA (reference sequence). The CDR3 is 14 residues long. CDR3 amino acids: CSAPKEPLTDTQYF. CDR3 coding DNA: TGCAGTGCTCCAAAGGAACCCTTGACAGATACGCAGTATTTT.

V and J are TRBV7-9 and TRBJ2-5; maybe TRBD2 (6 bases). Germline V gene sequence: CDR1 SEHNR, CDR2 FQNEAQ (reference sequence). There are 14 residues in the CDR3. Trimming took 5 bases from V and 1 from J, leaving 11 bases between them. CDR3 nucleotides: TGTGCCAGCAGCCCAACGCGGGGCCAAGAGACCCAGTACTTC. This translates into CASSPTRGQETQYF. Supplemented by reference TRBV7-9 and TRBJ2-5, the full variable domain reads DTGVSQNPRHKITKRGQNVTFRCDPISEHNRLYWYRQTLGQGPEFLTYFQNEAQLEKSRLLSDRFSAERPKGSFSTLEIQRTEQGDSAMYLCASSPTRGQETQYFGPGTRLLVL.